This TCR beta chain was recovered during a study of chemoradiotherapy in HPV16-positive cancers. As for the study in general: A couple of HPV16-positive patients' cells yielded candidate HPV-specific clones and common motifs.

Sequencing was performed with immunoSEQ multiplex PCR; in TCRdb, only in-frame clones are kept and a portion is missing. The profile shows over a thousand clones, roughly four fifths of them singletons. This material consisted of tumor tissue, taken from a patient who underwent chemoradiotherapy. This receptor was taken from a human donor with HPV-associated anogenital cancer.

Here the CDR3 reads CASGLGLANTQQETQYF. The CDR3 nucleotides read TGTGCTAGTGGTTTGGGACTAGCTAACACTCAACAAGAGACCCAGTACTTC. V usage is TRBV12-5 and J usage is TRBJ2-5; 7 bases fit TRBD2. The CDR3 is 17 residues long. Trimming cost V 1 base and J 2 bases; bases outside gene matches: 10. Germline CDR1 reads LGHNT; CDR2 reads FRNRAP.